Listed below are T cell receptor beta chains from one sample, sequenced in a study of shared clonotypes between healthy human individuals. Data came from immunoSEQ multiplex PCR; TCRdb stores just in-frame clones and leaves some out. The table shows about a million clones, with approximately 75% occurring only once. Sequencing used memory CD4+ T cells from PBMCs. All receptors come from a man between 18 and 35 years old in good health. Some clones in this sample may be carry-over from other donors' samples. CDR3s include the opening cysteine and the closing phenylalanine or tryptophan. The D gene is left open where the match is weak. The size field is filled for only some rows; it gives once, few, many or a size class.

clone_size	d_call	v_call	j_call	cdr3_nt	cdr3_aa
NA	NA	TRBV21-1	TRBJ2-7	TGTGCCAGCAGCAAAAGGATGGAGGGTAGCGAGCAGTACTTC	CASSKRMEGSEQYF
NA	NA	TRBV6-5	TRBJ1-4	TGTGCCAGCACCTCGCGGGGGGCGGCTAATGAAAAACTGTTTTTT	CASTSRGAANEKLFF
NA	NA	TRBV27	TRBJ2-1	TGTGCCAGCAGTGGGGGATTTCTCTACAATGAGCAGTTCTTC	CASSGGFLYNEQFF
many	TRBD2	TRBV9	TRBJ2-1	TGTGCCAGCAGCGCCCGGTCACACGGGAGGGCCGGGGAGCAGTTCTTC	CASSARSHGRAGEQFF
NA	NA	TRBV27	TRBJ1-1	TGTGCCAGCACTCACTACCCCCGCGCAGACTGGAACACTGAAGCTTTCTTT	CASTHYPRADWNTEAFF
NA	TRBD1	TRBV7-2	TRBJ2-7	TGTGCCAGCAGCTTAGACAGGGGGCTAGGCGAGCAGTACTTC	CASSLDRGLGEQYF
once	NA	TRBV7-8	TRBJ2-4	TGTGCCAGCAGCTTAAGTGGGAGAGGAAACATTCAGTACTTC	CASSLSGRGNIQYF
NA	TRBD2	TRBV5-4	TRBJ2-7	TGTGCCAGCAGCCTCTCTAGCGGTCGCTCCTACGAGCAGTACTTC	CASSLSSGRSYEQYF
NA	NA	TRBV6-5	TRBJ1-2	TGTGCCAGCAGTTACTCTGGGGCTAACTATGGCTACACCTTC	CASSYSGANYGYTF
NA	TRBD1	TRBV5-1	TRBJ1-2	TGCGCCAGCAGCCCCACCGGGACAGTCTTATATGGCTACACCTTC	CASSPTGTVLYGYTF
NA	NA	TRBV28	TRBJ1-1	TGTGCCAGCAGCCGACAGGACCTGAACACTGAAGCTTTCTTT	CASSRQDLNTEAFF
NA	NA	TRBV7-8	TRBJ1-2	TGTGCCAGCAGCTTAGCGACGGGGGCTAACTATGGCTACACCTTC	CASSLATGANYGYTF
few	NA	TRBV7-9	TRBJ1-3	TGTGCCAGCAGCTTATGGATGTCGCCGTCTGGAAACACCATATATTTT	CASSLWMSPSGNTIYF
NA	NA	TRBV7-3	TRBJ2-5	TGTGCCAGCAGCTTAGGGTCCCAGACCCAGTACTTC	CASSLGSQTQYF
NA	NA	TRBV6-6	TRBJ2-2	TGTGCCAGCAGTTACGAGCGGATCACCGGGGAGCTGTTTTTT	CASSYERITGELFF
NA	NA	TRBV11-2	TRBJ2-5	TGTGCCAGCAGCTTAGTTGGTTCTGGGTGGACCCAGTACTTC	CASSLVGSGWTQYF
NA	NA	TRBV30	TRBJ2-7	TGTGCCTGGGGGGGTTTCACCTACGAGCAGTACTTC	CAWGGFTYEQYF
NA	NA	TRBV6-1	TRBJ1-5	TGTGCCAGCAGTGCCCGGGATTATAGCAATCAGCCCCAGCATTTT	CASSARDYSNQPQHF
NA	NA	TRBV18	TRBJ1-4	TGTGCCAGCTCACCCAGGGGAGCTAATGAAAAACTGTTTTTT	CASSPRGANEKLFF
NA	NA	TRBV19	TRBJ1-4	TGTGCCAGTACACGGGGGTCAACCGACGAAAAACTGTTTTTT	CASTRGSTDEKLFF
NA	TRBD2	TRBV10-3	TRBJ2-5	TGTGCCACCTCGGAGTCCTGGGCTAGCGGGATTCTAGAGACCCAGTACTTC	CATSESWASGILETQYF
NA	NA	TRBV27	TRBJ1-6	TGTGCCAGCAGTCAAAGTACGGGACGCCATAATTCACCCCTCCACTTT	CASSQSTGRHNSPLHF
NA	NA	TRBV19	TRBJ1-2	TGTGCCAGTAGTAAAGGGACGGCGGGACAATTTAACTATGGCTACACCTTC	CASSKGTAGQFNYGYTF
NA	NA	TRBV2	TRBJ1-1	TGTGCCAGCAGTGCGCGGAGGGGTTCGACTGAAGCTTTCTTT	CASSARRGSTEAFF
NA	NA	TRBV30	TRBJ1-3	TGTGCCTGCTCCTTCAGGAAGTTCGTAGGAAACACCATATATTTT	CACSFRKFVGNTIYF
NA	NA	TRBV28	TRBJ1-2	TGTGCCAGCAGTTTCCCCCGGCAGGCCAGGGACGGCTACACCTTC	CASSFPRQARDGYTF
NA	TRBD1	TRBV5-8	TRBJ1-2	TGTGCCAGCAGCAGCCTCGACAGGGCGGATGGCTACACCTTC	CASSSLDRADGYTF
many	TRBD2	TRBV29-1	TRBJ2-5	TGCAGCGTTGCGGGGGCGGGAGGGCCCTCCAGGGAGACCCAGTACTTC	CSVAGAGGPSRETQYF
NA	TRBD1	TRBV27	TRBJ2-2	TGTGCCAGCAGGGGGACAGGGGCCACCGGGGAGCTGTTTTTT	CASRGTGATGELFF
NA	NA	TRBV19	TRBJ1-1	TGTGCCAGTAGTTTACCGGGAGCGAGGAACACTGAAGCTTTCTTT	CASSLPGARNTEAFF
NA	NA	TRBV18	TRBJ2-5	TGTGCCAGCTCACCAGTACAGGGAGAACGGTTCGAGACCCAGTACTTC	CASSPVQGERFETQYF
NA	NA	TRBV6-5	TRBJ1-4	TGTGCCAGCAGTTGGGCGCGCATGGAAAAACTGTTTTTT	CASSWARMEKLFF
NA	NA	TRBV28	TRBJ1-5	TGTGCCAGCAGTTCGGGGGTTCGCGGCAATCAGCCCCAGCATTTT	CASSSGVRGNQPQHF
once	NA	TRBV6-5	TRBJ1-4	TGTGCCAGCAGTTTCAGGACGGGCCCGAATGAAAAACTGTTTTTT	CASSFRTGPNEKLFF
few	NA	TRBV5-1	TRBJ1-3	TGCGCCAGCAGCTTGGCCCCTCTGGACACCATATATTTT	CASSLAPLDTIYF
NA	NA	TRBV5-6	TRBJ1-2	TGTGCCAGCAGTCCAGGACGGAACTATGGCTACACCTTC	CASSPGRNYGYTF
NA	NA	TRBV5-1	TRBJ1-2	TGCGCCAGCAGCGGGCAGATGAACTATGGCTACACCTTC	CASSGQMNYGYTF
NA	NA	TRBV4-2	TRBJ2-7	TGTGCCAGCAGCCAAGGGCGGAATGTGGGCTCCGAGCAGTACTTC	CASSQGRNVGSEQYF
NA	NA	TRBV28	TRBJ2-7	TGTGCCAGCAGTGATCTAGGTGTCAGCTCCTACGAGCAGTACTTC	CASSDLGVSSYEQYF
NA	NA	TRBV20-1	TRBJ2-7	TGCAGTGCTCACGGACCTCAGGAGCAGTACTTC	CSAHGPQEQYF
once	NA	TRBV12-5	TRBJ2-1	TGTGCTAGTGGTTTCCATAGCGACGGGAGCTCCTACAATGAGCAGTTCTTC	CASGFHSDGSSYNEQFF
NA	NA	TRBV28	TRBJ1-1	TGTGCTATAATCAGGGCAGACACTGAAGCTTTCTTT	CAIIRADTEAFF
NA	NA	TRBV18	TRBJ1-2	TGTGCCAGCTCACCATCACCAGGACAAGACTATGGCTACACCTTC	CASSPSPGQDYGYTF
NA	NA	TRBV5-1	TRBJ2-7	TGCGCCAGCAGCTTGGGGGTGAGCGGCCCGGGCTACGAGCAGTACTTC	CASSLGVSGPGYEQYF
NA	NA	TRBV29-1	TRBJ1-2	TGCAGCGTTGAAGATCGGGCAGGGGCCAACTATGGCTACACCTTC	CSVEDRAGANYGYTF
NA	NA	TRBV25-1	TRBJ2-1	TGTGCCAGCAGTCGTCGGGAGGAGCAGTTCTTC	CASSRREEQFF
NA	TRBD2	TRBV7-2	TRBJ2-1	TGTGCCAGCAGCCGGGGACTAGCGGCCTCCTACAATGAGCAGTTCTTC	CASSRGLAASYNEQFF
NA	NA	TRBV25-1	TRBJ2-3	TGTGCCAGCACCCCTACAGCCGGGACCTTGAGCACAGATACGCAGTATTTT	CASTPTAGTLSTDTQYF
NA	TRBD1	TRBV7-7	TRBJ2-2	TGTGCCAGCAGCCCTGGACAGGGGAGGGCCGGGGAGCTGTTTTTT	CASSPGQGRAGELFF
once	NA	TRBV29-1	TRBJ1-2	TGCAGCGGAACCCAGGGGAACTATGGCTACACCTTC	CSGTQGNYGYTF
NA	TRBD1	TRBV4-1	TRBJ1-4	TGCGCCAGCAGCCACACGTCCCTTCAGGGGGCTAATGAAAAACTGTTTTTT	CASSHTSLQGANEKLFF
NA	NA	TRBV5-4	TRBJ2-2	TGTGCCAGCAGCTTGTGGGCAACGAACACCGGGGAGCTGTTTTTT	CASSLWATNTGELFF
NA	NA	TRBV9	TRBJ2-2	TGTGCCAGCAGCGTAGTTGGGGGGCGCGGGCACACCGGGGAGCTGTTTTTT	CASSVVGGRGHTGELFF
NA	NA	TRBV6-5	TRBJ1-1	TGTGCCAGCAGACGGCTTCCCAACACTGAAGCTTTCTTT	CASRRLPNTEAFF